The 27 T cell receptor beta chains below were found in one sample sequenced in a study of PD-1 blockade in classical Hodgkin lymphoma. Patients all relapsed after autologous stem cell transplantation, and there was variation in brentuximab vedotin exposure. Only in-frame clones appear in the TCRdb table, and some are missing; sequencing was by immunoSEQ multiplex PCR. Among about 150,000 clones listed, about 81% were seen once. The specimen was peripheral blood mononuclear cells (PBMCs), collected before the second cycle of nivolumab. Receptors originate from a human donor with classical Hodgkin lymphoma.

The chain is built from TRBV6-4 and TRBJ2-7; D perhaps matches TRBD1 (6 bases). V was cut by 2 bases and J by 2 bases, with 10 bases left in between. The CDR3 spans 14 residues. Germline V CDR1 and CDR2: MRHNA, SNTAGT. CDR3 coding DNA: TGTGCCAGCAGTGACCCCAGGGGCCCCTACGAGCAGTACTTC. This encodes CASSDPRGPYEQYF.

The genes are TRBV18 and TRBJ1-1; D uncertain. Deletions cut 6 bases from V and 0 bases from J, with 8 bases between. From germline, CDR1 is KGHSH and CDR2 LQKENI. The CDR3 runs 13 residues. Here the CDR3 DNA reads TGTGCCAGCTCGCAGGTCATGAACACTGAAGCTTTCTTT. Translation gives CASSQVMNTEAFF.

The rearrangement joins TRBV5-1 to TRBJ1-2; 10 positions agree with TRBD1. From germline, CDR1 is SGHRS and CDR2 YFSETQ. There are 15 residues in the CDR3. Losses at the gene ends were 2 bases for V and 4 bases for J; bases not matched to a gene: 5. This chain's CDR3 is CASSFGTGASYGYTF. Here the CDR3 DNA reads TGCGCCAGCAGCTTCGGGACAGGGGCAAGCTATGGCTACACCTTC.

The chain uses TRBV10-3 and TRBJ2-3; 15 bases fit TRBD2. The J segment lost 4 bases and the V segment lost 4 bases, leaving 3 bases of the junction unmatched. The CDR3 consists of 16 residues. Germline V gene lookup returns CDR1 ENHRY and CDR2 SYGVKD. The chain's CDR3 is CAISGTSGRAADTQYF. The DNA for the CDR3 is TGTGCCATCAGTGGGACTAGCGGGAGGGCCGCAGATACGCAGTATTTT.

The J gene is TRBJ2-4, the V gene TRBV19; D is undetermined. V lost 2 bases and J 5 bases, leaving 10 bases between the germline ends. Germline V lookup: CDR1 LNHDA, CDR2 SQIVND (reference sequence). The CDR3 extends over 14 amino acids. The CDR3 region is CASSISAVQNIQYF. The DNA for the CDR3 is TGTGCCAGTAGTATATCCGCAGTTCAAAACATTCAGTACTTC.

The rearrangement uses TRBV5-1 and TRBJ2-7; 7 positions agree with TRBD1. Per the germline V gene, CDR1 is SGHRS and CDR2 is YFSETQ. J was trimmed by 1 base and V by 4 bases; bases with no gene match: 8. The CDR3 is 15 amino acids. CDR3 in amino acids: CASSRGTVQSYEQYF. CDR3 in DNA: TGCGCCAGCAGCAGGGGGACAGTCCAATCCTACGAGCAGTACTTC.

Points on this clone: The sample contains more than one DNA sequence encoding this CDR3. The V and J genes are TRBV7-8 and TRBJ1-2, with 9 positions matching TRBD1. Germline trimming cut 3 bases from V and 4 bases from J; bases unmatched to any gene: 9. The CDR3 is 16 residues long. CDR1 is SGHVS, CDR2 FQNEAQ, per germline. Here the CDR3 reads CASSFAQGAFSYGYTF. CDR3 in DNA: TGTGCCAGCAGCTTTGCACAGGGGGCGTTCTCCTATGGCTACACCTTC.

V and J are TRBV7-2 and TRBJ1-1; no clear D. Germline CDR1 and CDR2: SGHTA and FQGNSA. Trimming pared 3 bases from V and 1 base from J, leaving 9 bases between. The CDR3 is 14 amino acids. The CDR3 is CASSFEGRNTEAFF. CDR3 DNA: TGTGCCAGCAGCTTTGAAGGGCGGAACACTGAAGCTTTCTTT.

This chain uses TRBV19 with TRBJ1-4, with 7 bases matching TRBD1. The CDR3 consists of 13 residues. Germline CDR1 LNHDA, CDR2 SQIVND (reference sequence). V lost 9 bases to trimming and J lost 5 bases; unmatched junction nucleotides: 6. CDR3 nucleotide sequence: TGTGCCAGCGGGGACAGCGTAAATGAAAAACTGTTTTTT. Residues: CASGDSVNEKLFF.

This clone was detected once. This chain joins TRBV19 and TRBJ1-2; D might be TRBD1 (6 bases). The V gene lost 3 bases and the J gene lost 3 bases, with 17 bases spanning the gap. Germline CDR1 reads LNHDA; CDR2 reads SQIVND (reference sequence). This CDR3 spans 16 amino acids. The CDR3 DNA sequence: TGTGCCAGTAGTATTACCGCACAGGGACCTTACTATGGCTACACCTTC. Translating gives CASSITAQGPYYGYTF.

The V and J genes are TRBV28 and TRBJ2-4; the match to TRBD1 covers 8 bases. V lost 2 bases and J lost 9; bases outside the gene matches: 6. CDR1 is MDHEN, CDR2 SYDVKM, per germline. CDR3 length equals 14 residues. The CDR3 sequence is CASSLDRGAGIQYF. CDR3 DNA: TGTGCCAGCAGTTTAGACAGGGGCGCGGGCATTCAGTACTTC. The variable domain in full, completed from reference TRBV28 and TRBJ2-4, reads DVKVTQSSRYLVKRTGEKVFLECVQDMDHENMFWYRQDPGLGLRLIYFSYDVKMKEKGDIPEGYSVSREKKERFSLILESASTNQTSMYLCASSLDRGAGIQYFGAGTRLSVL.

Remarks on this clone: A clone one base away is much larger, so this may be a read error. This sample also contains other DNA sequences that code for the same CDR3. CDR3 nucleotides: TGTGCCAGCCTTCTAGGCGCGGGGGGCTTCGGCGGGGAGCTGTTTTTT. It encodes CASLLGAGGFGGELFF. The rearrangement links TRBV28 to TRBJ2-2; 8 bases match TRBD2. The CDR3 is 16 residues long. Germline CDR1 reads MDHEN; CDR2 reads SYDVKM. The ends lost 8 bases at V and 7 bases at J; junction bases unmatched: 15.

This clone was counted once. The chain combines TRBV6-5 with TRBJ2-7; D is unresolved. The ends were cut back, 4 bases at V and 2 bases at J, with 15 bases in the middle. The germline gives CDR1 MNHEY, CDR2 SVGAGI. The CDR3 spans 15 residues. Here the CDR3 DNA reads TGTGCCAGCAGTTTCCGGGTGGGTAGGCCCTACGAGCAGTACTTC. It codes for CASSFRVGRPYEQYF.

This clone has only a few counts. Other DNA sequences of this sample code for an identical CDR3. The chain combines TRBV19 with TRBJ1-2; TRBD1 agrees at 9 bases. Per germline, CDR1 LNHDA and CDR2 SQIVND (reference sequence). This CDR3 region has 15 residues. Unmatched junction bases numbered 5, after V lost 2 bases and J lost 4 bases. CDR3 protein: CASSIPGQGSYGYTF. DNA for the CDR3: TGTGCCAGTAGTATACCGGGACAGGGTTCCTATGGCTACACCTTC.

The chain links TRBV5-5 to TRBJ1-1, with 8 bases aligning to TRBD1. The V gene end was trimmed by 3 bases and the J gene end by 0 bases; junction bases not matched to a gene: 4. Germline lookup yields CDR1 SGHKS and CDR2 YYEKEE (reference sequence). CDR3 length: 15 residues. This CDR3 reads CASSWGTGLNTEAFF. CDR3 DNA: TGTGCCAGCAGCTGGGGGACAGGATTGAACACTGAAGCTTTCTTT. The full variable domain, rest sourced from reference TRBV5-5 and TRBJ1-1, is DAGVTQSPTHLIKTRGQQVTLRCSPISGHKSVSWYQQVLGQGPQFIFQYYEKEERGRGNFPDRFSARQFPNYSSELNVNALLLGDSALYLCASSWGTGLNTEAFFGQGTRLTVV.

The chain recombines TRBV2 with TRBJ2-1; D tentatively reads TRBD1 or TRBD2 (5 bases each). This CDR3 contains 14 residues. V lost 0 bases and J lost 4, with 7 bases in between. CDR1 is SNHLY, CDR2 FYNNEI, per germline. CDR3 coding DNA: TGTGCCAGCAGTGAAGCGGGACCATACAATGAGCAGTTCTTC. Its translation: CASSEAGPYNEQFF.

The V and J genes are TRBV7-2 and TRBJ2-1; the match to TRBD2 covers 9 bases. Trimming cost V 6 bases and J 3 bases; bases outside gene matches: 9. Germline V lookup: CDR1 SGHTA, CDR2 FQGNSA. The CDR3 length is 16 residues. The chain's CDR3 is CASRAGTSYFYNEQFF. CDR3 bases: TGTGCCAGCAGGGCCGGGACTAGCTATTTCTACAATGAGCAGTTCTTC.

The V and J genes are TRBV27 and TRBJ2-5, with D perhaps TRBD1 (8 bases). The DNA end is more similar to TRBJ2-7, so the J call may be wrong. Germline V lookup: CDR1 MNHEY, CDR2 SMNVEV (reference sequence). The CDR3 has 15 amino acids. The CDR3, as DNA: TGTGCCAGCAGTTTATGGTACAGGGGGGGCCTCGAGCAGTACTTC. Amino acids: CASSLWYRGGLEQYF.

This chain uses TRBV7-3 with TRBJ2-5; 10 nucleotides match TRBD2. Trimming took 6 bases from V and 5 from J; bases not matched to a gene: 6. CDR1 is SGHTA, CDR2 FQGTGA, per germline. The CDR3 consists of 14 residues. CDR3 coding DNA: TGTGCCAGCAGTCGTCATAGCGGGGGGGAGACCCAGTACTTC. It yields the protein CASSRHSGGETQYF.

For this clone: It may be a read error: a sequence one base away is much more abundant. Other DNA sequences in the same sample also yield this CDR3. J is TRBJ2-2 and V is TRBV6-5; D unresolved. Germline CDR1 reads MNHEY; CDR2 reads SVGAGI. This CDR3 has 15 residues. V gave up 7 bases and J gave up 5 bases, with 17 bases separating them. DNA for the CDR3: TGTGCCAGCAATAGAGAACTCCATGGTACCGGGGAGCTGTTTTTT. Translating gives CASNRELHGTGELFF.

V is TRBV6-5 and J is TRBJ2-3; D possibly corresponds to TRBD1 (5 bases). The CDR3 runs to 14 residues. V was trimmed by 9 bases and J by 0 bases, leaving 13 bases between them. Per germline, CDR1 MNHEY and CDR2 SVGAGI. The CDR3 DNA is TGTGCCAGTCGACAGACAGCAAGCACAGATACGCAGTATTTT. Translation: CASRQTASTDTQYF.

This rearrangement joins TRBV11-1 to TRBJ1-4; no firm D call. This CDR3 comprises 16 residues. The germline gives CDR1 SGHAT, CDR2 FQDESV (reference sequence). Trimming removed 5 bases from V and 0 bases from J, with 13 bases in between. In nucleotides, the CDR3 is TGTGCCAGCAGCCTAGAGGATTCACCAACTAATGAAAAACTGTTTTTT. Protein sequence: CASSLEDSPTNEKLFF. The variable domain in full, completed from reference TRBV11-1 and TRBJ1-4, reads EAEVAQSPRYKITEKSQAVAFWCDPISGHATLYWYRQILGQGPELLVQFQDESVVDDSQLPKDRFSAERLKGVDSTLKIQPAELGDSAMYLCASSLEDSPTNEKLFFGSGTQLSVL.

This rearrangement joins TRBV5-1 to TRBJ1-2; D call uncertain. Per germline, CDR1 SGHRS and CDR2 YFSETQ. The CDR3 totals 13 residues. Trimming left V 7 bases short and J 6 bases short, with 16 bases between. As DNA, the CDR3 is TGCGCCAGCGCCCCCAGCCCTTCGAATGGCTACACCTTC. As protein: CASAPSPSNGYTF. Variable domain in full (rest from reference TRBV5-1 and TRBJ1-2): KAGVTQTPRYLIKTRGQQVTLSCSPISGHRSVSWYQQTPGQGLQFLFEYFSETQRNKGNFPGRFSGRQFSNSRSEMNVSTLELGDSALYLCASAPSPSNGYTFGSGTRLTVV.

This clone qualifies as medium-sized. Other DNA sequences in the sample encode the same CDR3. The rearrangement uses TRBV6-5 and TRBJ1-5; no reliable D call. V lost 6 bases and J 4 bases, leaving 10 bases between the germline ends. The CDR3 sequence is 13 residues long. Germline V gives CDR1 MNHEY, CDR2 SVGAGI. The CDR3 region is CASSPSGNQPQHF. CDR3 bases: TGTGCCAGCAGCCCCAGCGGGAATCAGCCCCAGCATTTT.

This clone showed up just once. The chain carries TRBV6-5 and TRBJ2-7; D may be TRBD1 (6 bases). V was cut by 4 bases and J by 1 base, with 14 bases left in between. Germline V lookup: CDR1 MNHEY, CDR2 SVGAGI. The CDR3 has 15 amino acids. CDR3 sequence (DNA): TGTGCCAGCAGTTCCGGGACACTTGGGTCCTACGAGCAGTACTTC. It yields the protein CASSSGTLGSYEQYF.

The rearrangement uses TRBV7-9 and TRBJ1-2, with 10 positions matching TRBD1. V dropped 5 bases and J dropped 4; count of bases not matched to a gene: 7. CDR3 length: 15 amino acids. Germline lookup yields CDR1 SEHNR and CDR2 FQNEAQ (reference sequence). The CDR3 coding sequence is TGTGCCAGCAGCCTGGGGACAGGGGACCGCTATGGCTACACCTTC. Translation gives CASSLGTGDRYGYTF.

The chain is built from TRBV4-2 and TRBJ2-7, with a possible D match to TRBD2 (5 bases). Germline values: CDR1 LGHNA, CDR2 YNFKEQ. The germline V and J ends were trimmed by 3 bases and 5 bases, with 11 bases remaining between them. The CDR3 runs to 13 residues. The CDR3 spells CASSQGVSNEQYF. The DNA for the CDR3 is TGTGCCAGCAGCCAGGGAGTCTCTAACGAGCAGTACTTC.